This section outlines one TCR beta chain sequence together with its context. Its antigen is undetermined. This CDR3 has 14 amino acids. Trimming took off 0 bases at V and 5 bases at J, with 10 bases between the two ends. Germline V CDR1 and CDR2: SGHVS, FQNEAQ. Sequencing was performed with immunoSEQ multiplex PCR; in TCRdb, only in-frame clones are kept and a portion is missing. The sample has about 43,000 clones, 75% to 90% seen once. The data belong to a study of OX40 agonist ivuxolimab in advanced cancers. Broader study findings: At 0.1 to 3.0 mg/kg, clonal expansion of CD4+ and CD8+ blood T cells had occurred by week 6.

The rearrangement uses TRBV7-8 and TRBJ1-1; D might be TRBD1 (5 bases). This TCR was sampled from an adult with an advanced solid tumor such as melanoma, head and neck, liver or kidney cancer. The sample here was CD4+ or CD8+ T cells sorted from blood, taken in a trial of the OX40 agonist ivuxolimab. The CDR3 coding sequence is TGTGCCAGCAGCTTAGCCTTAGGGGTTACTGAAGCTTTCTTT. Translating gives CASSLALGVTEAFF.